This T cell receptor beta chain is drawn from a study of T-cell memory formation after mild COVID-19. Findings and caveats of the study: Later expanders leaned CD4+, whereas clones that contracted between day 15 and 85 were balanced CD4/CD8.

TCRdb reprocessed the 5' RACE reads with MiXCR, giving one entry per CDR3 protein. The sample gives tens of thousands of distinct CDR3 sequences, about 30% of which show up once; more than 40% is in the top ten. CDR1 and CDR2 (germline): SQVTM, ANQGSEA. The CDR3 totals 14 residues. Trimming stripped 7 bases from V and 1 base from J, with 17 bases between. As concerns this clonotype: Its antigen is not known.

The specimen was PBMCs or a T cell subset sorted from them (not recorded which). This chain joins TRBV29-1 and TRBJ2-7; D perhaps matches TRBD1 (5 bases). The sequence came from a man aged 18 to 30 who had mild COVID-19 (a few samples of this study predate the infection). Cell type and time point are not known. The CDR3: CSGQDTRSSYEQYF. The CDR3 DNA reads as TGCAGCGGTCAGGACACGCGTTCATCCTACGAGCAGTACTTC.